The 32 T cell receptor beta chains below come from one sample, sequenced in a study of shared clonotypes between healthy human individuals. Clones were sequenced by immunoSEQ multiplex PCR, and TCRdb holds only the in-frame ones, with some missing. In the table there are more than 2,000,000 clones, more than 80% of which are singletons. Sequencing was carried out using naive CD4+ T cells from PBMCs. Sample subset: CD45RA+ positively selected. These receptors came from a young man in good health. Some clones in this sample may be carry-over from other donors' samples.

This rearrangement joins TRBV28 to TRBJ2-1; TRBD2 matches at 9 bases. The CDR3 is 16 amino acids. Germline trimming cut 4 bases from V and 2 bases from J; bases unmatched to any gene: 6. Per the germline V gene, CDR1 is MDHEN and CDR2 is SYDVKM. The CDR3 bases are TGTGCCAGCAGTTCCCCAGCGGGAGGAACCTACAATGAGCAGTTCTTC. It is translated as CASSSPAGGTYNEQFF.

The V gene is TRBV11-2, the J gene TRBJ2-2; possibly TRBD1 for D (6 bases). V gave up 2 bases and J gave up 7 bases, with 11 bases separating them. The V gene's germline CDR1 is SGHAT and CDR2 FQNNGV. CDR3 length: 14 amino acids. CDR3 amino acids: CASSLLVGGGELFF. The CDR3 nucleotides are TGTGCCAGCAGCTTACTCGTAGGGGGCGGGGAGCTGTTTTTT.

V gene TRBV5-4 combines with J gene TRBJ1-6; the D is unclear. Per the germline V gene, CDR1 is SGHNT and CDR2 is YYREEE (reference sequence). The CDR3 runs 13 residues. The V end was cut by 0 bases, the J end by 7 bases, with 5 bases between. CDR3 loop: CASSLALNSPLHF. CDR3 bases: TGTGCCAGCAGCTTGGCACTAAATTCACCCCTCCACTTT. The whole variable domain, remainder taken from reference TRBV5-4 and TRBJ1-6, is ETGVTQSPTHLIKTRGQQVTLRCSSQSGHNTVSWYQQALGQGPQFIFQYYREEENGRGNFPPRFSGLQFPNYSSELNVNALELDDSALYLCASSLALNSPLHFGNGTRLTVT.

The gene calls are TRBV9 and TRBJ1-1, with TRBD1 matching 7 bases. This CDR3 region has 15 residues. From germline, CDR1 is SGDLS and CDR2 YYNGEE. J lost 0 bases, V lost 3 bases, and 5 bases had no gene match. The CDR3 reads CASSDRGEMNTEAFF. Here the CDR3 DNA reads TGTGCCAGCAGCGACAGGGGCGAAATGAACACTGAAGCTTTCTTT. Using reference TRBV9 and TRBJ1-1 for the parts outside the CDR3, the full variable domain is DSGVTQTPKHLITATGQRVTLRCSPRSGDLSVYWYQQSLDQGLQFLIQYYNGEERAKGNILERFSAQQFPDLHSELNLSSLELGDSALYFCASSDRGEMNTEAFFGQGTRLTVV.

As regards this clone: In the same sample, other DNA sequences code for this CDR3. This CDR3 is CASSEGQRNTIYF. The CDR3 DNA is TGTGCCAGCAGTGAAGGACAGAGAAACACCATATATTTT. This chain connects TRBV6-1 to TRBJ1-3, with TRBD1 as a possible D gene (5 bases). Trimming removed 1 base at V and 5 bases at J, with 6 bases between. The CDR3 runs to 13 residues. Germline V gene data show CDR1 as MNHNS and CDR2 as SASEGT.

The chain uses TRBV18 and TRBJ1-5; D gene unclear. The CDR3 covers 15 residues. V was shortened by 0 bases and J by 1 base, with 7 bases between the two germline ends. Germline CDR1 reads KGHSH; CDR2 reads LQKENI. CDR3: CASSPPGTSNQPQHF. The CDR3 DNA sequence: TGTGCCAGCTCACCACCTGGTACAAGCAATCAGCCCCAGCATTTT.

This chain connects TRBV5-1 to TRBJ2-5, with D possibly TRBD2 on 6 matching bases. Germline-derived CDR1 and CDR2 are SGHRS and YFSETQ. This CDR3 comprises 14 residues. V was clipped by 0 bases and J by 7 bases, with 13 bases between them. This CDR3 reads CASSLERGGGTQYF. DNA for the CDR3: TGCGCCAGCAGCTTGGAGAGGGGAGGCGGGACCCAGTACTTC.

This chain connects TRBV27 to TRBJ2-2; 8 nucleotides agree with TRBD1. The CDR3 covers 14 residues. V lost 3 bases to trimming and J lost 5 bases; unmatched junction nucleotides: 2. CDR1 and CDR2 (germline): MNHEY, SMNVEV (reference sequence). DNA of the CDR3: TGTGCCAGCAGTTTTGACAGGGGAACCGGGGAGCTGTTTTTT. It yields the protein CASSFDRGTGELFF.

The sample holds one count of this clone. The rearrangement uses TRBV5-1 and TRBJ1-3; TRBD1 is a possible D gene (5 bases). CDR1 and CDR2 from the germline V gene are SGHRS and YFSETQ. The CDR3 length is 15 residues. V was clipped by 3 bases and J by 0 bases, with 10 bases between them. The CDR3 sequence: CASSSGPSSGNTIYF. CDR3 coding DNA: TGCGCCAGCAGCTCGGGACCGAGCTCTGGAAACACCATATATTTT.

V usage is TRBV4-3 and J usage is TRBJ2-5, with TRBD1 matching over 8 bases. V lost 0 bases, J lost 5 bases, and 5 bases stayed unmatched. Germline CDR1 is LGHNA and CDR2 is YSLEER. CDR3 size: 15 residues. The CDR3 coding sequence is TGCGCCAGCAGCCAAGACCCAGGGGGCGGTGAGACCCAGTACTTC. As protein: CASSQDPGGGETQYF.

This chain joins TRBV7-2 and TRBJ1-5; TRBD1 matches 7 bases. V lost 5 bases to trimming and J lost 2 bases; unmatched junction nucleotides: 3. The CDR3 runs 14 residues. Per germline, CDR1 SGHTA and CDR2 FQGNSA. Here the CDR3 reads CASSAGTGNQPQHF. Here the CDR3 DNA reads TGTGCCAGCAGCGCTGGGACAGGCAATCAGCCCCAGCATTTT.

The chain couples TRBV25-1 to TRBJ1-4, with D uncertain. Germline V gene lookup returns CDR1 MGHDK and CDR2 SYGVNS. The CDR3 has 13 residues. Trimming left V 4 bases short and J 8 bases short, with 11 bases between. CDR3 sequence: CASSVHGGEKLFF. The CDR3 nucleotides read TGTGCCAGCAGTGTACACGGCGGCGAAAAACTGTTTTTT.

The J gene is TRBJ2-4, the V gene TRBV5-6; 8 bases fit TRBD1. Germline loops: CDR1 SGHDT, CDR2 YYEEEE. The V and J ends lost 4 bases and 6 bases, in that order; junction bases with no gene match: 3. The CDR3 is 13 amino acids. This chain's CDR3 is CASSRDRTNIQYF. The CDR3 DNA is TGTGCCAGCAGCCGGGACAGGACAAACATTCAGTACTTC.

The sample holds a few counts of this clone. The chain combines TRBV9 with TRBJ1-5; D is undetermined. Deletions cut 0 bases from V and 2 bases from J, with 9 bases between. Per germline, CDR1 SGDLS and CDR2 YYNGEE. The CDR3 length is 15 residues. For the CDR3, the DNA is TGTGCCAGCAGCGTAGATGGCTTCGGCAATCAGCCCCAGCATTTT. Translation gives CASSVDGFGNQPQHF.

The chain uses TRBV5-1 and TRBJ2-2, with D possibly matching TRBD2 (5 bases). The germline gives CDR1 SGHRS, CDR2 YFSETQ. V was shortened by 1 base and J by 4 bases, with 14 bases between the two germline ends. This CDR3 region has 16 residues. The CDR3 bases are TGCGCCAGCAGCTTGCTAGGGAGCATGGCCACCGGGGAGCTGTTTTTT. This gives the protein CASSLLGSMATGELFF.

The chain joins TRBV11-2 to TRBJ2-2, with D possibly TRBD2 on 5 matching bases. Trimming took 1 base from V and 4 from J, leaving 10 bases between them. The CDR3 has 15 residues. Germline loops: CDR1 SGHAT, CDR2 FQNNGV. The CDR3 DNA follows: TGTGCCAGCAGCTTAGGGCTAGCCCTCACCGGGGAGCTGTTTTTT. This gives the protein CASSLGLALTGELFF.

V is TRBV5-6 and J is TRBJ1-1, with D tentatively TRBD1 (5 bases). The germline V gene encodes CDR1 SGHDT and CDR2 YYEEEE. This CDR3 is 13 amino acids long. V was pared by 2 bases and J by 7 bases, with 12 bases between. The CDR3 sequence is CASSLRRTYEAFF. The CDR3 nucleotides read TGTGCCAGCAGCTTAAGGCGGACATATGAAGCTTTCTTT.

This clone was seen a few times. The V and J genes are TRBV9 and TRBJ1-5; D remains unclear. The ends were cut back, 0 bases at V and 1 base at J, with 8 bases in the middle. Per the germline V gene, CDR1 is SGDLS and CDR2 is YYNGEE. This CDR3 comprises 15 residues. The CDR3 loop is CASSVGERSNQPQHF. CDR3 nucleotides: TGTGCCAGCAGCGTAGGGGAGAGGAGCAATCAGCCCCAGCATTTT.

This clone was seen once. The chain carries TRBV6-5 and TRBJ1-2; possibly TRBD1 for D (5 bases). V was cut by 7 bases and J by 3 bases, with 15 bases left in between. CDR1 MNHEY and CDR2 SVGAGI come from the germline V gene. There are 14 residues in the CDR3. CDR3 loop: CASNRLRGYYGYTF. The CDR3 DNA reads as TGTGCCAGCAACCGACTACGGGGGTACTATGGCTACACCTTC.

In nucleotides, the CDR3 is TGCGCCAGCAGCTTGGGGCCTTACAACAATGAGCAGTTCTTC. This codes for CASSLGPYNNEQFF. This chain connects TRBV5-1 to TRBJ2-1; no definite D call. V lost 0 bases to trimming and J lost 5 bases, with 9 bases between them. This CDR3 contains 14 residues. From germline, CDR1 is SGHRS and CDR2 YFSETQ.

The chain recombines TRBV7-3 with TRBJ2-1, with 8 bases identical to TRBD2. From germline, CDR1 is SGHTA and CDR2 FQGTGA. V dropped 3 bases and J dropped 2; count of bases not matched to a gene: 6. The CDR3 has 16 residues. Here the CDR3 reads CASSFRAGGTYNEQFF. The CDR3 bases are TGTGCCAGCAGCTTTAGGGCGGGAGGTACCTACAATGAGCAGTTCTTC.

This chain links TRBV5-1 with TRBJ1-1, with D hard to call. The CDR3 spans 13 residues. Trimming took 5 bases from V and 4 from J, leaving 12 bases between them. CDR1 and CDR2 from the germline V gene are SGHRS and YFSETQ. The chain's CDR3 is CASSFEGSTEAFF. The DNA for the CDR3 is TGCGCCAGCAGTTTCGAGGGAAGCACTGAAGCTTTCTTT.

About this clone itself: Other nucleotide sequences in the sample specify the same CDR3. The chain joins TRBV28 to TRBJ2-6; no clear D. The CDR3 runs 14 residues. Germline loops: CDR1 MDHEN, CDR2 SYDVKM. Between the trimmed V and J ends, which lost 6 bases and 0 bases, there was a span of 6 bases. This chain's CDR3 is CASSVGSGANVLTF. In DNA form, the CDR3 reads TGTGCCAGCAGCGTCGGCTCTGGGGCCAACGTCCTGACTTTC.

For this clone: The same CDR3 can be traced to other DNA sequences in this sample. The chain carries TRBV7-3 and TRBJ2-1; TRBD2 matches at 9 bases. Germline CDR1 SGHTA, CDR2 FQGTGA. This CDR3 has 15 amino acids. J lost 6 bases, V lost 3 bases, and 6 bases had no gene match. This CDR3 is CASSLTGLAANEQFF. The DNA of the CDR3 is TGTGCCAGCAGCTTGACGGGACTAGCAGCCAATGAGCAGTTCTTC.

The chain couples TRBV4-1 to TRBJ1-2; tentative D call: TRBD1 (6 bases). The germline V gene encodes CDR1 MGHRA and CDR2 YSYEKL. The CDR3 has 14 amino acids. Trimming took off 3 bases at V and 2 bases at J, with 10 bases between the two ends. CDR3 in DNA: TGCGCCAGCAGCCAGCAGACAGGAAACTATGGCTACACCTTC. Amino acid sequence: CASSQQTGNYGYTF.

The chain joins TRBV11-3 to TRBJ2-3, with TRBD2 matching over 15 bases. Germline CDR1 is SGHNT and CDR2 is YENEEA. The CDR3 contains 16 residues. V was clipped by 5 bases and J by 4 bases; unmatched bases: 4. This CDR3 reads CASSPGLAGGPDTQYF. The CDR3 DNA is TGTGCCAGCAGCCCGGGACTAGCGGGAGGTCCAGATACGCAGTATTTT.

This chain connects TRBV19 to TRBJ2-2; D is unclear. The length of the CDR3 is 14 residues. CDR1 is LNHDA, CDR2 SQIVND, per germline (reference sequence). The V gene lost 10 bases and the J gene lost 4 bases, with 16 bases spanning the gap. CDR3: CATRRLGGTGELFF. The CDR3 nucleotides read TGTGCCACTCGACGGCTCGGCGGCACCGGGGAGCTGTTTTTT.

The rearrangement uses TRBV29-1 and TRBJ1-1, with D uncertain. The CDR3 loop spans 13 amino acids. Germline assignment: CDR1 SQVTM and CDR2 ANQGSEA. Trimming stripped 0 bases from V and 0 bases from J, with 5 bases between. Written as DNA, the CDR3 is TGCAGCGTTGAAGACACTATGAACACTGAAGCTTTCTTT. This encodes CSVEDTMNTEAFF.

As DNA, the CDR3 is TGTGCCAGTAGTATGGCAAACATGAACACTGAAGCTTTCTTT. It is translated as CASSMANMNTEAFF. The chain combines TRBV19 with TRBJ1-1; D not resolved. Germline CDR1 and CDR2: LNHDA and SQIVND (reference sequence). Trimming left V 3 bases short and J 0 bases short, with 8 bases between. The CDR3 runs to 14 residues.

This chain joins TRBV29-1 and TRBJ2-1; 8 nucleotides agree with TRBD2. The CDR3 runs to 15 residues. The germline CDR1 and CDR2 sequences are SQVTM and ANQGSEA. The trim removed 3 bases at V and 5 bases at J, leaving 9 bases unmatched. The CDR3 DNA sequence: TGCAGCGTTGAGGCCCACAGCGGGGGTAACAATGAGCAGTTCTTC. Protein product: CSVEAHSGGNNEQFF.

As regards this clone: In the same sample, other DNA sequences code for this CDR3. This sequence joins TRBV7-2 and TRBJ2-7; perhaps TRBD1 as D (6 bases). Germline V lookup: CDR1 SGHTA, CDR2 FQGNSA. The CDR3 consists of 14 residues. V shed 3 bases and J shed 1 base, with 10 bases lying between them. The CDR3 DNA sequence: TGTGCCAGCAGCTTGGGGGCAAGGTCCTACGAGCAGTACTTC. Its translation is CASSLGARSYEQYF.

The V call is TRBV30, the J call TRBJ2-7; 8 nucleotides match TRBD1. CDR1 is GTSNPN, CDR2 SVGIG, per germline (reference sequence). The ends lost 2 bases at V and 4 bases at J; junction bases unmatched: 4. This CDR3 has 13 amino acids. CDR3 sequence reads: CAWSTRGLYEQYF. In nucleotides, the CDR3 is TGTGCCTGGAGTACCAGGGGGCTGTACGAGCAGTACTTC.